One sample yielded the 24 T cell receptor beta chains listed below, sequenced in a study of T cell repertoires in cytomegalovirus infection. TCRdb itself ran the reads through MiXCR, one entry per CDR3 protein. Of some 800,000 distinct CDR3 sequences listed, roughly 28% are singletons. Antigens of these TCRs are unknown. The starting material was cultured CD8+ T cells from PBMCs, obtained from culture after CMV antigen stimulation. The receptors were gathered from a human donor in good health (CMV status not recorded). Some clones in this sample may be carry-over from other donors' samples.

The sample holds a few counts of this clonotype. The rearrangement joins TRBV7-6 to TRBJ2-7, with D possibly TRBD1 on 6 matching bases. The V end was cut by 1 base, the J end by 0 bases, with 10 bases between. Germline V gene sequence: CDR1 SGHVS, CDR2 FNYEAQ. This CDR3 is 15 amino acids long. The CDR3 nucleotides are TGTGCCAGCAGCTTAGAGACAGGATTCTCCTACGAGCAGTACTTC. Residues: CASSLETGFSYEQYF.

This clonotype was seen only a few times. CDR3 loop: CASSLLSAGGLYNEQFF. The DNA for the CDR3 is TGTGCCAGCAGCCTATTATCCGCGGGGGGTCTCTACAATGAGCAGTTCTTC. The J gene is TRBJ2-1, the V gene TRBV7-6, with 8 bases aligning to TRBD2. CDR3 size: 17 residues. Germline CDR1 and CDR2: SGHVS and FNYEAQ. Trimming removed 5 bases from V and 3 bases from J; junction bases left unmatched: 12.

The J gene is TRBJ2-1, the V gene TRBV7-3; unclear D gene. Between the trimmed V and J ends, which lost 2 bases and 3 bases, there was a span of 8 bases. This CDR3 has 14 amino acids. Germline lookup yields CDR1 SGHTA and CDR2 FQGTGA. The CDR3 region is CASSLVVRYNEQFF. The CDR3 DNA follows: TGTGCCAGCAGCTTAGTCGTGCGCTACAATGAGCAGTTCTTC.

Details on this clonotype: The germline gene is not matched at one end of the junction; a read error may be the cause. This chain's CDR3 is CASSFRGSSKEKLFF. DNA of the CDR3: TGTGCCAGCAGTTTTAGGGGGAGTTCTAAAGAAAAACTGTTTTTT. The genes are TRBV12-3 or TRBV12-4 and TRBJ1-4; possible D gene TRBD1, 6 bases. The CDR3 contains 15 residues.

This clonotype was seen more than once but under ten times. The chain is built from TRBV7-2 and TRBJ2-6; no clear D gene. Germline V CDR1 and CDR2: SGHTA, FQGNSA. The CDR3 consists of 17 residues. The V gene lost 3 bases and the J gene lost 3 bases, with 15 bases spanning the gap. This chain's CDR3 is CASSFHPQSLGANVLTF. The CDR3 bases are TGTGCCAGCAGCTTTCACCCTCAGTCGCTTGGGGCCAACGTCCTGACTTTC.

This clonotype came up a few times. The chain carries TRBV29-1 and TRBJ2-5; D could derive from TRBD1 or TRBD2 (5 bases each). This CDR3 is 11 amino acids long. Trimming stripped 7 bases from V and 7 bases from J, with 13 bases between. Germline V gene sequence: CDR1 SQVTM, CDR2 ANQGSEA. CDR3 protein: CSAGGGATQYF. CDR3 in DNA: TGCAGCGCTGGGGGTGGGGCGACCCAGTACTTC.

The CDR3: CSASQGALNTGELFF. As DNA, the CDR3 is TGCAGTGCCTCCCAGGGCGCCCTGAACACCGGGGAGCTGTTTTTT. The chain joins TRBV20-1 to TRBJ2-2; D may be TRBD1 (5 bases). Trimming took 6 bases from V and 1 from J, leaving 15 bases between them. This CDR3 contains 15 residues. CDR1 is DFQATT and CDR2 is SNEGSKA in the germline V gene (reference sequence).

The chain carries TRBV4-2 and TRBJ2-2; 9 bases fit TRBD1. Losses at the gene ends were 3 bases for V and 3 bases for J; bases not matched to a gene: 11. The CDR3 extends over 18 amino acids. Germline assignment: CDR1 LGHNA and CDR2 YNFKEQ. The CDR3 DNA reads TGTGCCAGCAGCCAGGGACAGGGTTTGAGTGTGGACACCGGGGAGCTGTTTTTT. Its translation is CASSQGQGLSVDTGELFF.

This clonotype was seen many times. The chain has TRBV7-2 and TRBJ2-1, with unresolved D. V was clipped by 7 bases and J by 8 bases, with 24 bases between them. In germline, CDR1 is SGHTA, CDR2 FQGNSA. This CDR3 contains 16 residues. CDR3 bases: TGTGCCAGCAATTCCTACGACGCGGAGATTCTCCATGAGCAGTTCTTC. Encoded protein: CASNSYDAEILHEQFF.

The chain employs TRBV18 and TRBJ1-1; weak D call: TRBD1 (6 bases). Germline V gene lookup returns CDR1 KGHSH and CDR2 LQKENI. V was clipped by 3 bases and J by 0 bases, with 14 bases between them. The CDR3 totals 16 residues. The CDR3 loop is CASSPRQEALNTEAFF. CDR3 coding DNA: TGTGCCAGCTCACCCAGACAGGAAGCCTTGAACACTGAAGCTTTCTTT.

This clonotype came up many times. J is TRBJ2-7 and V is TRBV7-2, with 10 bases fitting TRBD1. CDR1 is SGHTA and CDR2 is FQGNSA in the germline V gene. Trimming at V came to 5 bases and at J to 6 bases, leaving 7 bases not matched to a gene. The CDR3 extends over 14 amino acids. The CDR3 here is CASSPRDRGGEQYV. CDR3 bases: TGTGCCAGCAGCCCCCGGGACAGGGGTGGCGAGCAGTACGTC.

There are a few counts of this clonotype. This rearrangement joins TRBV6-2 or TRBV6-3 to TRBJ1-5; no reliable D call. Deletions cut 0 bases from V and 9 bases from J, with 15 bases between. Germline V gives CDR1 MNHEY, CDR2 SVGEGT. The CDR3 contains 15 residues. This chain's CDR3 is CASSYSTGPLWPQHF. The CDR3 DNA sequence: TGTGCCAGCAGTTACTCAACTGGCCCCCTATGGCCCCAGCATTTT.

This sequence joins TRBV20-1 and TRBJ2-7; TRBD1 might be the D (6 bases). Germline V gene sequence: CDR1 DFQATT, CDR2 SNEGSKA (reference sequence). The V gene lost 0 bases and the J gene lost 3 bases, with 9 bases spanning the gap. The CDR3 runs 13 residues. As DNA, the CDR3 is TGCAGTGCTAGAGACCCGGACAGCTACGAGCAGTACTTC. Encoded protein: CSARDPDSYEQYF.

This sequence joins TRBV6-6 and TRBJ1-1; possible D gene TRBD1, 5 bases. Germline CDR1 and CDR2: MNHNY and SVGAGI (reference sequence). CDR3 length: 12 amino acids. V was pared by 6 bases and J by 6 bases, with 11 bases between. In DNA, the CDR3 is TGTGCCAGCAGGTGGCCGGGACCTGAAGCTTTCTTT. This sequence encodes CASRWPGPEAFF.

This clonotype turned up a few times. The V and J genes are TRBV28 and TRBJ2-5; tentatively, D is TRBD2 (7 bases). Germline lookup yields CDR1 MDHEN and CDR2 SYDVKM. This CDR3 region has 15 residues. The ends were cut back, 8 bases at V and 2 bases at J, with 18 bases in the middle. CDR3 DNA: TGTGCCAGCTCGTGGGGGGGCTCCGGACAAGAGACCCAGTACTTC. Protein product: CASSWGGSGQETQYF. Complete variable domain (other parts from reference TRBV28 and TRBJ2-5): DVKVTQSSRYLVKRTGEKVFLECVQDMDHENMFWYRQDPGLGLRLIYFSYDVKMKEKGDIPEGYSVSREKKERFSLILESASTNQTSMYLCASSWGGSGQETQYFGPGTRLLVL.

This clonotype was detected only a few times. The CDR3 loop reads CASSGGTEQYF. The CDR3 DNA reads as TGTGCCAGTAGCGGAGGGACCGAGCAGTACTTC. This chain links TRBV6-1 with TRBJ2-7; TRBD2 might be the D (6 bases). The length of the CDR3 is 11 residues. Germline loops: CDR1 MNHNS, CDR2 SASEGT. V was cut by 9 bases and J by 6 bases, with 12 bases left in between.

This clonotype was recorded a few times. The rearrangement joins TRBV7-9 to TRBJ2-1; 9 bases are shared with TRBD1. Trimming took 5 bases from V and 5 from J; bases not matched to a gene: 7. CDR1 SEHNR and CDR2 FQNEAQ come from the germline V gene (reference sequence). The CDR3 has 15 residues. This CDR3 reads CASSHNRGPDNEQFF. CDR3 nucleotides: TGTGCCAGCAGCCACAACAGGGGGCCGGACAATGAGCAGTTCTTC.

This clonotype was detected a few times. The chain combines TRBV4-1 with TRBJ2-6; D possibly corresponds to TRBD2 (6 bases). This CDR3 comprises 15 residues. Germline loops: CDR1 MGHRA, CDR2 YSYEKL. The V end lost 1 base, the J end lost 4 bases, and 8 bases lay between the germline ends. In DNA, the CDR3 is TGCGCCAGCAGCCAAGTAGCGGCCGGGGCCAACGTCCTGACTTTC. Protein sequence: CASSQVAAGANVLTF.

This clonotype was detected many times. V and J are TRBV7-9 and TRBJ2-2; TRBD1 agrees at 8 bases. Germline-derived CDR1 and CDR2 are SEHNR and FQNEAQ (reference sequence). Unmatched junction bases numbered 6, after V lost 5 bases and J lost 1 base. The CDR3 is made up of 16 amino acids. CDR3 sequence reads: CASSLGTGGNTGELFF. CDR3 nucleotides: TGTGCCAGCAGCCTCGGGACAGGCGGGAACACCGGGGAGCTGTTTTTT.

The chain joins TRBV5-6 to TRBJ1-1; D not certain. Trimming cost V 6 bases and J 12 bases, with 15 bases left between them. The V gene's germline CDR1 is SGHDT and CDR2 YYEEEE. CDR3 length: 11 residues. CDR3 nucleotides: TGTGCCAGCATAGGGCCCCGGAGAACTTTCTTT. Encoded protein: CASIGPRRTFF.

This clonotype was recorded a few times. CDR3 region: CASSQEWGAGGRTDTQYF. CDR3 in DNA: TGTGCCAGCAGCCAAGAATGGGGCGCGGGGGGCCGCACAGATACGCAGTATTTT. This chain links TRBV3-1 with TRBJ2-3, with 8 positions matching TRBD2. This CDR3 is 18 amino acids long. With 0 bases clipped from V and 1 base from J, the junction kept 9 bases outside the gene matches. Germline V CDR1 and CDR2: LGHDT, YNNKEL (reference sequence).

This clonotype was counted only a few times. The rearrangement joins TRBV7-6 to TRBJ2-7, with TRBD1 identical over 9 bases. The V segment lost 2 bases and the J segment 5 bases; nucleotides outside the gene matches: 10. CDR1 is SGHVS, CDR2 FNYEAQ, per germline. This CDR3 comprises 16 residues. For the CDR3, the DNA is TGTGCCAGCAGCTTAAGGGGGACAGGGTTCGATGACGAGCAGTACGTC. This codes for CASSLRGTGFDDEQYV.

This clonotype was seen repeatedly, ten times or more. The rearrangement uses TRBV7-2 and TRBJ1-1; the D is unclear. In germline, CDR1 is SGHTA, CDR2 FQGNSA. Trimming removed 5 bases from V and 0 bases from J, with 13 bases in between. This CDR3 has 15 amino acids. Here the CDR3 DNA reads TGTGCCAGCAGCCTGGCTGGCAGTCTGAACACTGAAGCTTTCTTT. The encoded protein is CASSLAGSLNTEAFF.

This clonotype was counted at least ten times. This chain joins TRBV6-2 or TRBV6-3 and TRBJ2-7; 9 positions match TRBD1. CDR1 MNHEY and CDR2 SVGEGT come from the germline V gene. The CDR3 consists of 12 residues. V gave up 8 bases and J gave up 4 bases; unmatched junction bases: 3. The CDR3 DNA reads TGTGCCAGCCGCGGGACAGGGTACGAGCAGTACGTC. Translating gives CASRGTGYEQYV.